Presented here are 22 T cell receptor beta chains from one specimen sequenced in a study of blood T cell repertoires in COVID-19. This table comes from immunoSEQ multiplex PCR, and its TCRdb copy is limited to in-frame clones, with some not included. The sample yields hundreds of thousands of clones, about 85% seen once. The specimen was peripheral blood. The origin of the receptors is a young man with active or convalescent COVID-19.

CDR3: CASSLPRFAYGYTF. The CDR3 DNA follows: TGTGCCAGCAGCTTACCCAGATTCGCCTATGGCTACACCTTC. The V gene is TRBV11-3, the J gene TRBJ1-2; D gene uncertain. Germline CDR1 is SGHNT and CDR2 is YENEEA. The V end lost 2 bases, the J end lost 4 bases, and 11 bases lay between the germline ends. The length of the CDR3 is 14 residues.

The gene calls are TRBV29-1 and TRBJ2-1, with 8 positions matching TRBD1. The CDR3 is 15 residues long. Germline lookup yields CDR1 SQVTM and CDR2 ANQGSEA. The ends lost 1 base at V and 0 bases at J; junction bases unmatched: 2. The CDR3 protein is CSVEGTGSSYNEQFF. The CDR3 bases are TGCAGCGTTGAAGGGACAGGGAGCTCCTACAATGAGCAGTTCTTC.

The genes are TRBV28 and TRBJ2-7, with 7 nucleotides matching TRBD1. The length of the CDR3 is 13 residues. Germline V gene data show CDR1 as MDHEN and CDR2 as SYDVKM. Unmatched junction bases numbered 5, after V lost 6 bases and J lost 3 bases. This CDR3 reads CASSPWTGYEQYF. Here the CDR3 DNA reads TGTGCCAGCAGCCCGTGGACAGGCTACGAGCAGTACTTC. Together with reference TRBV28 and TRBJ2-7, the CDR3 gives the full variable domain: DVKVTQSSRYLVKRTGEKVFLECVQDMDHENMFWYRQDPGLGLRLIYFSYDVKMKEKGDIPEGYSVSREKKERFSLILESASTNQTSMYLCASSPWTGYEQYFGPGTRLTVT.

The chain combines TRBV7-2 with TRBJ2-7, with D maybe TRBD2 (6 bases). The CDR3 has 13 amino acids. V dropped 5 bases and J dropped 11 bases, with 19 bases sitting between them. Germline V lookup: CDR1 SGHTA, CDR2 FQGNSA. The CDR3 reads CASSPRLESDKYF. CDR3 nucleotide sequence: TGTGCCAGCAGCCCTCGACTAGAGTCCGACAAGTACTTC.

The gene calls are TRBV4-2 and TRBJ1-1; the D is unclear. The V gene lost 1 base and the J gene lost 4 bases, with 10 bases spanning the gap. Per germline, CDR1 LGHNA and CDR2 YNFKEQ. The CDR3 runs to 14 residues. As DNA, the CDR3 is TGTGCCAGCAGCCAAGCCGCCAGGCCCACTGAAGCTTTCTTT. It is translated as CASSQAARPTEAFF.

The genes are TRBV5-1 and TRBJ2-7; 13 positions match TRBD2. The trim removed 3 bases at V and 2 bases at J, leaving 5 bases unmatched. The CDR3 contains 16 residues. CDR1 is SGHRS and CDR2 is YFSETQ in the germline V gene. Here the CDR3 reads CASSSGLAGNTYEQYF. CDR3 coding DNA: TGCGCCAGCAGCTCGGGACTAGCGGGAAACACCTACGAGCAGTACTTC.

This clone was seen a single time. V gene TRBV7-8 combines with J gene TRBJ2-7; 7 bases match TRBD2. The junction had 4 bases not matched to a gene; V was cut back by 1 base and J by 7 bases. The CDR3 has 13 amino acids. The germline gives CDR1 SGHVS, CDR2 FQNEAQ. The CDR3 DNA follows: TGTGCCAGCAGCTTAGAACTAGCGAGGGAGCAGTACTTC. As protein: CASSLELAREQYF.

The genes are TRBV6-6 and TRBJ1-1; D call uncertain. CDR1 MNHNY and CDR2 SVGAGI come from the germline V gene (reference sequence). This CDR3 spans 12 amino acids. Trimming took 7 bases from V and 1 from J, leaving 7 bases between them. This chain's CDR3 is CASNPGNTEAFF. The CDR3 DNA sequence: TGTGCCAGCAACCCGGGGAACACTGAAGCTTTCTTT.

The rearrangement links TRBV7-2 to TRBJ1-6; possible D gene TRBD1, 5 bases. Trimming shortened V by 1 base and J by 5 bases, and 18 bases separated the two germline ends. The CDR3 totals 18 residues. Germline loops: CDR1 SGHTA, CDR2 FQGNSA. CDR3: CASSLVVAGSMNNSPLHF. As DNA, the CDR3 is TGTGCCAGCAGCTTAGTAGTGGCAGGGTCTATGAATAATTCACCCCTCCACTTT.

The rearrangement joins TRBV19 to TRBJ2-3; 10 nucleotides match TRBD2. This CDR3 region has 16 residues. Germline loops: CDR1 LNHDA, CDR2 SQIVND (reference sequence). Trimming took 3 bases from V and 5 from J; bases not matched to a gene: 8. CDR3 nucleotide sequence: TGTGCCAGTAGTATTGGAGCGGGGGGGCCCAAAGATACGCAGTATTTT. Translated: CASSIGAGGPKDTQYF.

The CDR3 sequence is CASTRQRSSDEKLFF. The CDR3 DNA reads TGTGCCAGTACGCGACAGAGGAGCTCGGATGAAAAACTGTTTTTT. The chain recombines TRBV19 with TRBJ1-4; D might be TRBD1 (5 bases). The length of the CDR3 is 15 residues. Germline V gives CDR1 LNHDA, CDR2 SQIVND (reference sequence). Trimming shortened V by 7 bases and J by 6 bases, and 18 bases separated the two germline ends.

The chain employs TRBV4-2 and TRBJ1-3; a possible D gene is TRBD1 (5 bases). The CDR3 totals 18 residues. Germline assignment: CDR1 LGHNA and CDR2 YNFKEQ. Trimming took off 4 bases at V and 0 bases at J, with 19 bases between the two ends. In DNA, the CDR3 is TGTGCCAGCAGCCTTGTTCTGGCGGGGACCTACTCTGGAAACACCATATATTTT. Translating gives CASSLVLAGTYSGNTIYF.

This sequence joins TRBV11-2 and TRBJ2-7; weak D call: TRBD1 (5 bases). This CDR3 contains 15 residues. Germline V gene data show CDR1 as SGHAT and CDR2 as FQNNGV. Trimming removed 2 bases from V and 5 bases from J, with 16 bases in between. The CDR3 DNA reads as TGTGCCAGCAGCTTACAGGCGCCAGGGCAGCACGAGCAGTACTTC. Encoded protein: CASSLQAPGQHEQYF.

The chain links TRBV13 to TRBJ2-1, with D tentatively TRBD2 (5 bases). The CDR3 sequence is 16 residues long. V lost 5 bases, J lost 0 bases, and 14 bases lay in between. Per germline, CDR1 PRHDT and CDR2 FYEKMQ (reference sequence). The CDR3 here is CASSSRAGSSYNEQFF. The CDR3 DNA follows: TGTGCCAGCAGCAGTCGGGCGGGTAGCTCCTACAATGAGCAGTTCTTC.

The chain joins TRBV7-6 to TRBJ1-5; 8 bases are shared with TRBD1. There are 17 residues in the CDR3. Germline-derived CDR1 and CDR2 are SGHVS and FNYEAQ. V lost 1 base, J lost 2 bases, and 7 bases stayed unmatched. CDR3 nucleotide sequence: TGTGCCAGCAGCTTAGGCACAGGGGGGTCGGGCAATCAGCCCCAGCATTTT. Its translation: CASSLGTGGSGNQPQHF.

The rearrangement uses TRBV4-1 and TRBJ2-7, with D possibly TRBD1 on 5 matching bases. Trimming took 4 bases from V and 5 from J, leaving 12 bases between them. The CDR3 runs 13 residues. Per germline, CDR1 MGHRA and CDR2 YSYEKL. DNA for the CDR3: TGCGCCAGCAGCCCCCCCGTGGGGCACGAGCAGTACTTC. Protein product: CASSPPVGHEQYF.

This chain links TRBV6-5 with TRBJ1-2; tentatively, D is TRBD1 (5 bases). The V gene lost 4 bases and the J gene lost 2 bases, with 17 bases spanning the gap. CDR1 MNHEY and CDR2 SVGAGI come from the germline V gene. CDR3 length equals 16 residues. The CDR3 loop is CASSFVDRGGNYGYTF. The CDR3 region has the DNA TGTGCCAGCAGTTTTGTCGACCGGGGGGGGAACTATGGCTACACCTTC.

The chain employs TRBV6-6 and TRBJ2-7; D possibly corresponds to TRBD2 (5 bases). Trimming cost V 6 bases and J 9 bases, with 12 bases left between them. The CDR3 is 11 amino acids. The germline V gene has CDR1 MNHNY and CDR2 SVGAGI (reference sequence). CDR3 sequence (DNA): TGTGCCAGCAGCCCGGAGCGGTGGCAGTACTTC. Translation gives CASSPERWQYF.

V gene TRBV5-6 combines with J gene TRBJ2-1, with TRBD2 matching over 8 bases. This CDR3 contains 16 residues. The V and J ends lost 2 bases and 6 bases, in that order; junction bases with no gene match: 10. CDR1 is SGHDT and CDR2 is YYEEEE in the germline V gene. CDR3 protein: CASSLPLAGRVNEQFF. CDR3 sequence (DNA): TGTGCCAGCAGCTTACCTCTAGCGGGTCGGGTCAATGAGCAGTTCTTC. Together with reference TRBV5-6 and TRBJ2-1, the CDR3 gives the full variable domain: DAGVTQSPTHLIKTRGQQVTLRCSPKSGHDTVSWYQQALGQGPQFIFQYYEEEERQRGNFPDRFSGHQFPNYSSELNVNALLLGDSALYLCASSLPLAGRVNEQFFGPGTRLTVL.

V usage is TRBV27 and J usage is TRBJ2-7; D unclear. The V and J ends lost 5 bases and 2 bases respectively, with 10 bases between them. Germline CDR1 MNHEY, CDR2 SMNVEV (reference sequence). This CDR3 comprises 13 residues. CDR3: CASSNFPTYEQYF. The CDR3 bases are TGTGCCAGCAGTAATTTTCCAACCTACGAGCAGTACTTC.

This rearrangement joins TRBV4-3 to TRBJ2-1, with TRBD2 matching over 14 bases. V was pared by 5 bases and J by 8 bases, with 11 bases of the junction left unmatched. CDR3 length equals 17 residues. Germline assignment: CDR1 LGHNA and CDR2 YSLEER. CDR3 sequence reads: CASSLEGGTSGSDEQFF. The CDR3 region has the DNA TGCGCCAGCAGCTTAGAGGGGGGGACTAGCGGGAGCGATGAGCAGTTCTTC.

The chain carries TRBV27 and TRBJ1-6; D is undetermined. The CDR3 sequence is 15 residues long. V was cut by 0 bases and J by 4 bases, with 7 bases left in between. Per the germline V gene, CDR1 is MNHEY and CDR2 is SMNVEV (reference sequence). CDR3 sequence: CASSLSSGYNSPLHF. CDR3 bases: TGTGCCAGCAGTTTATCATCAGGTTATAATTCACCCCTCCACTTT.